The 14 T cell receptor beta chains given below trace back to one sample, sequenced in a study of blood T cell repertoires in COVID-19. Repertoires were generated with immunoSEQ multiplex PCR, while TCRdb's copy carries only in-frame clones and drops some. The data hold roughly 200,000 clones, with about 91% observed a single time. The sequencing sample was made of peripheral blood. Receptors originate from a woman between 25 and 40 years old with acute or convalescent COVID-19.

This chain links TRBV5-1 with TRBJ2-3; D possibly corresponds to TRBD1 (6 bases). The germline gives CDR1 SGHRS, CDR2 YFSETQ. The CDR3 runs 15 residues. Trimming removed 1 base from V and 2 bases from J, with 11 bases in between. CDR3 bases: TGCGCCAGCAGCTTGACAGGGTGGGACACAGATACGCAGTATTTT. Residues: CASSLTGWDTDTQYF.

J is TRBJ1-1 and V is TRBV6-8; unclear D gene. The CDR3 totals 12 residues. Trimming stripped 7 bases from V and 0 bases from J, with 6 bases between. CDR1 and CDR2 from the germline V gene are MNHGY and SAAAGT. The CDR3 spells CASISVNTEAFF. The CDR3, as DNA: TGTGCCAGCATTTCGGTGAACACTGAAGCTTTCTTT.

This clone has just one count. This chain links TRBV7-9 with TRBJ2-5; 8 nucleotides line up with TRBD2. Germline CDR1 is SEHNR and CDR2 is FQNEAQ (reference sequence). V gave up 5 bases and J gave up 5 bases; unmatched junction bases: 10. The CDR3 is 15 residues long. This CDR3 reads CASSLSGNGGETQYF. CDR3 coding DNA: TGTGCCAGCAGCCTTAGCGGGAATGGAGGTGAGACCCAGTACTTC.

The chain links TRBV6-6 to TRBJ2-1, with D unclear. CDR3 length equals 14 residues. The germline V gene encodes CDR1 MNHNY and CDR2 SVGAGI (reference sequence). The ends were cut back, 5 bases at V and 6 bases at J, with 14 bases in the middle. The CDR3 loop is CASSLIPSSNEQFF. CDR3 nucleotides: TGTGCCAGCAGTCTCATTCCATCATCCAATGAGCAGTTCTTC.

The chain carries TRBV2 and TRBJ1-4, with D uncertain. The CDR3 runs to 17 residues. CDR1 and CDR2 (germline): SNHLY, FYNNEI. Trimming cost V 9 bases and J 3 bases, with 23 bases left between them. In DNA form, the CDR3 reads TGTGCCAGTAGAAAAATGACCCAACAGAGGGCTAATGAAAAACTGTTTTTT. This gives the protein CASRKMTQQRANEKLFF.

This chain links TRBV15 with TRBJ2-3, with 12 bases matching TRBD2. Germline V gene lookup returns CDR1 LNHNV and CDR2 YYDKDF (reference sequence). Trimming removed 0 bases from V and 2 bases from J; junction bases left unmatched: 9. This CDR3 spans 19 amino acids. The CDR3 DNA sequence: TGTGCCACCAGCAGAGATGCCCAACTAGCGGGAGGACCCACAGATACGCAGTATTTT. It yields the protein CATSRDAQLAGGPTDTQYF. Together with reference TRBV15 and TRBJ2-3, the CDR3 gives the full variable domain: DAMVIQNPRYQVTQFGKPVTLSCSQTLNHNVMYWYQQKSSQAPKLLFHYYDKDFNNEADTPDNFQSRRPNTSFCFLDIRSPGLGDTAMYLCATSRDAQLAGGPTDTQYFGPGTRLTVL.

The chain joins TRBV4-1 to TRBJ2-1; 8 nucleotides line up with TRBD1. With 2 bases clipped from V and 4 bases from J, the junction kept 4 bases outside the gene matches. The germline gives CDR1 MGHRA, CDR2 YSYEKL. There are 15 residues in the CDR3. The CDR3 here is CASSQFRDRYNEQFF. The CDR3 DNA follows: TGCGCCAGCAGCCAATTTCGGGACAGGTACAATGAGCAGTTCTTC.

The chain is built from TRBV10-2 and TRBJ2-1, with D tentatively TRBD2 (5 bases). Germline V gene data show CDR1 as WSHSY and CDR2 as SAAADI. The CDR3 length is 13 residues. The V gene lost 7 bases and the J gene lost 1 base, with 8 bases spanning the gap. Here the CDR3 DNA reads TGCGCCAGCAACCGGGGTTCCTACAATGAGCAGTTCTTC. It translates to CASNRGSYNEQFF.

This clone was observed a handful of times. The chain has TRBV11-3 and TRBJ1-4; D might be TRBD1 (6 bases). Germline CDR1 SGHNT, CDR2 YENEEA. The V gene lost 5 bases and the J gene lost 5 bases, with 15 bases spanning the gap. The CDR3 has 15 amino acids. The CDR3 is CASSPQGPSNEKLFF. The CDR3 DNA sequence: TGTGCCAGCAGCCCGCAGGGGCCATCAAATGAAAAACTGTTTTTT.

The chain uses TRBV20-1 and TRBJ2-1, with D hard to call. Germline values: CDR1 DFQATT, CDR2 SNEGSKA (reference sequence). This CDR3 has 11 amino acids. V lost 0 bases and J 5 bases, leaving 2 bases between the germline ends. CDR3 in amino acids: CSARDNNEQFF. The CDR3 DNA reads TGCAGTGCTAGAGATAACAATGAGCAGTTCTTC.

This sequence joins TRBV9 and TRBJ1-2; TRBD1 might be the D (5 bases). Germline V CDR1 and CDR2: SGDLS, YYNGEE. The CDR3 covers 14 residues. Trimming removed 3 bases at V and 11 bases at J, with 20 bases between. In nucleotides, the CDR3 is TGTGCCAGCAGCGCCTCGACAGTAAAAGATTCTTACACCTTC. Its protein product is CASSASTVKDSYTF.

The chain recombines TRBV28 with TRBJ1-1; D uncertain. With 6 bases removed from V and 1 base from J, the gap between germline ends came to 9 bases. The CDR3 extends over 13 amino acids. CDR1 is MDHEN and CDR2 is SYDVKM in the germline V gene. In DNA form, the CDR3 reads TGTGCCAGCAGGGCCACACAGAACACTGAAGCTTTCTTT. It encodes CASRATQNTEAFF.

The chain carries TRBV11-3 and TRBJ2-5, with D tentatively TRBD2 (6 bases). Germline CDR1 and CDR2: SGHNT and YENEEA. The CDR3 runs 13 residues. Trimming removed 3 bases from V and 5 bases from J, with 10 bases in between. In nucleotides, the CDR3 is TGTGCCAGCAGCTTCACAAGCGGGGAGACCCAGTACTTC. It specifies CASSFTSGETQYF.

As for this clone: The sample holds other DNA sequences that translate to the same CDR3. J is TRBJ2-7 and V is TRBV29-1; 7 bases align to TRBD1. The CDR3 consists of 11 residues. The germline gives CDR1 SQVTM, CDR2 ANQGSEA. The V and J ends lost 4 bases and 6 bases, in that order; junction bases with no gene match: 3. This chain's CDR3 is CSVVQGSEQYF. Written as DNA, the CDR3 is TGCAGCGTTGTACAGGGGAGCGAGCAGTACTTC.